These 2 T cell receptor beta chains share one sample of origin, sequenced in a study of CD8 T cells in Susac syndrome. The authors reverse transcribed about 0.5 to 1 ug RNA with random hexamers. In TCRdb, the immunoSEQ multiplex PCR reads were re-called with MiXCR into one record per CDR3 protein. Of roughly 80,000 distinct CDR3 sequences in the sample, 85% to 95% were seen once. Sequenced: CD4+ T cells from PBMCs. Every receptor here comes from a human donor with Susac syndrome.

The DNA for the CDR3 is TGCAGCGTTGAAGATCTGGACAGGGACTACGAGCAGTACTTC. Its protein is CSVEDLDRDYEQYF. The gene calls are TRBV29-1 and TRBJ2-7; 8 nucleotides line up with TRBD1. Germline CDR1 is SQVTM and CDR2 is ANQGSEA. J gave up 3 bases and V 0 bases, and 4 bases lay outside the gene matches. The CDR3 has 14 residues.

The V and J genes are TRBV7-2 and TRBJ2-7; 9 nucleotides align to TRBD2. With V trimmed by 1 base and J by 4 bases, 5 bases remained unmatched. Germline V gene sequence: CDR1 SGHTA, CDR2 FQGNSA. CDR3 size: 15 residues. CDR3 bases: TGTGCCAGCAGCTTAGAGGCTAGCGGGACTTACGAGCAGTACTTC. Translated, it gives CASSLEASGTYEQYF.